Following are 30 T cell receptor beta chains from one sample sequenced in a study of CD8 T cells in Susac syndrome. Reverse transcription of roughly 0.5 to 1 ug RNA was carried out with random hexamers. MiXCR, run by TCRdb on the immunoSEQ multiplex PCR reads, gives a single entry per CDR3 protein. In the table there are about 77,000 distinct CDR3 sequences, 85% to 95% of which are singletons. Sequencing was performed on CD4+ T cells from PBMCs. The origin of the receptors is a human donor with Susac syndrome.

V is TRBV20-1 and J is TRBJ1-5; 12 nucleotides line up with TRBD1. CDR1 and CDR2 from the germline V gene are DFQATT and SNEGSKA (reference sequence). Trimming at V came to 6 bases and at J to 0 bases, leaving 12 bases not matched to a gene. The CDR3 extends over 18 amino acids. The CDR3 reads CSARLGTGGAHSNQPQHF. The CDR3, as DNA: TGCAGTGCGAGGTTAGGGACAGGGGGCGCGCATAGCAATCAGCCCCAGCATTTT.

The chain has TRBV20-1 and TRBJ1-2, with 7 nucleotides matching TRBD1. Per germline, CDR1 DFQATT and CDR2 SNEGSKA (reference sequence). V gave up 5 bases and J gave up 2 bases; unmatched junction bases: 5. CDR3 length equals 13 residues. Here the CDR3 reads CSAYDRANYGYTF. The CDR3 bases are TGCAGTGCTTACGACAGGGCCAACTATGGCTACACCTTC.

V is TRBV5-6 and J is TRBJ2-7; TRBD1 is a possible D gene (5 bases). Trimming took off 0 bases at V and 9 bases at J, with 13 bases between the two ends. Germline V CDR1 and CDR2: SGHDT, YYEEEE. The CDR3 consists of 13 residues. CDR3 coding DNA: TGTGCCAGCAGCTTGGGACAGAGCCGAGTGCAGTACTTC. Translated: CASSLGQSRVQYF.

The chain recombines TRBV27 with TRBJ2-7, with 9 bases aligning to TRBD2. With 2 bases clipped from V and 0 bases from J, the junction kept 2 bases outside the gene matches. CDR1 MNHEY and CDR2 SMNVEV come from the germline V gene (reference sequence). The CDR3 spans 15 residues. CDR3 nucleotide sequence: TGTGCCAGCAGTTTAAATAGCGGGGGCTCCTACGAGCAGTACTTC. It translates to CASSLNSGGSYEQYF.

The chain uses TRBV3-1 and TRBJ1-1; D remains ambiguous. Trimming took off 4 bases at V and 4 bases at J, with 7 bases between the two ends. CDR3 length: 12 amino acids. Germline CDR1 and CDR2: LGHDT and YNNKEL (reference sequence). The CDR3 protein is CASSPRGTEAFF. The CDR3, as DNA: TGTGCCAGCAGCCCCCGGGGCACTGAAGCTTTCTTT. Supplemented by reference TRBV3-1 and TRBJ1-1, the full variable domain reads DTAVSQTPKYLVTQMGNDKSIKCEQNLGHDTMYWYKQDSKKFLKIMFSYNNKELIINETVPNRFSPKSPDKAHLNLHINSLELGDSAVYFCASSPRGTEAFFGQGTRLTVV.

The rearrangement links TRBV7-9 to TRBJ2-3, with 7 bases identical to TRBD2. Germline V lookup: CDR1 SEHNR, CDR2 FQNEAQ (reference sequence). V lost 11 bases and J lost 2; bases outside the gene matches: 7. The CDR3 covers 13 residues. The CDR3 loop reads CAGRSGYTDTQYF. CDR3 coding DNA: TGTGCCGGCCGTAGCGGGTACACAGATACGCAGTATTTT.

This clonotype was recorded once. The chain uses TRBV5-5 and TRBJ2-5; tentatively, D is TRBD2 (5 bases). Trimming took 4 bases from V and 5 from J, leaving 15 bases between them. This CDR3 has 14 residues. The V gene's germline CDR1 is SGHKS and CDR2 YYEKEE (reference sequence). The CDR3 is CASSPLLGRETQYF. As DNA, the CDR3 is TGTGCCAGCAGCCCACTACTAGGGCGGGAGACCCAGTACTTC.

The CDR3 reads CASMRTASNSPLHF. The CDR3 coding sequence is TGCGCCAGCATGAGGACTGCGAGTAATTCACCCCTCCACTTT. The V and J genes are TRBV10-2 and TRBJ1-6; D unclear. Germline-derived CDR1 and CDR2 are WSHSY and SAAADI. The CDR3 spans 14 residues. Trimming pared 7 bases from V and 6 bases from J, leaving 13 bases between.

This chain connects TRBV28 to TRBJ2-5; 7 bases are a match to TRBD2. Germline CDR1 MDHEN, CDR2 SYDVKM. This CDR3 comprises 16 residues. With 0 bases clipped from V and 3 bases from J, the junction kept 7 bases outside the gene matches. CDR3 sequence: CASSLWSGGVKETQYF. The CDR3 DNA reads as TGTGCCAGCAGTTTATGGTCGGGAGGCGTAAAAGAGACCCAGTACTTC.

The chain carries TRBV29-1 and TRBJ2-3; no clear D gene. There are 12 residues in the CDR3. Germline assignment: CDR1 SQVTM and CDR2 ANQGSEA. V was shortened by 4 bases and J by 2 bases, with 7 bases between the two germline ends. CDR3 in DNA: TGCAGCGTTGGATCCTTCACAGATACGCAGTATTTT. Its protein product is CSVGSFTDTQYF.

The CDR3, as DNA: TGTGCCACCAGCAGAGGGATAGGGAGGAACACAGATACGCAGTATTTT. Residues: CATSRGIGRNTDTQYF. The chain employs TRBV15 and TRBJ2-3; D is possibly TRBD2 (6 bases). Trimming stripped 1 base from V and 2 bases from J, with 13 bases between. The CDR3 runs 16 residues. CDR1 is LNHNV and CDR2 is YYDKDF in the germline V gene (reference sequence).

This chain uses TRBV9 with TRBJ2-3; D not certain. The CDR3 is made up of 14 amino acids. The V gene lost 0 bases and the J gene lost 2 bases, with 7 bases spanning the gap. The V gene's germline CDR1 is SGDLS and CDR2 YYNGEE. DNA of the CDR3: TGTGCCAGCAGCGTAGAAAAGACCACAGATACGCAGTATTTT. It codes for CASSVEKTTDTQYF.

CDR3 in DNA: TGTGCCAGCAGTAAGACAGATACGCAGTATTTT. Amino acids: CASSKTDTQYF. This chain uses TRBV6-5 with TRBJ2-3; D is ambiguous. Germline CDR1 MNHEY, CDR2 SVGAGI. This CDR3 has 11 amino acids. V lost 5 bases and J 3 bases, leaving 3 bases between the germline ends.

The V and J genes are TRBV29-1 and TRBJ1-5; D call uncertain. Trimming stripped 4 bases from V and 3 bases from J, with 13 bases between. In germline, CDR1 is SQVTM, CDR2 ANQGSEA. The CDR3 covers 14 residues. CDR3 amino acids: CSVALGGANQPQHF. CDR3 coding DNA: TGCAGCGTTGCCCTTGGCGGAGCCAATCAGCCCCAGCATTTT. Filled out from reference TRBV29-1 and TRBJ1-5, the complete variable domain reads SAVISQKPSRDICQRGTSLTIQCQVDSQVTMMFWYRQQPGQSLTLIATANQGSEATYESGFVIDKFPISRPNLTFSTLTVSNMSPEDSSIYLCSVALGGANQPQHFGDGTRLSIL.

In the case of this clonotype: At one of its ends the junction is not consistent with the germline gene, which may arise from a read error. The chain links TRBV12-5 to TRBJ2-5, with a weak D call TRBD2 (5 bases). This CDR3 spans 13 amino acids. Germline V gene sequence: CDR1 LGHNT, CDR2 FRNRAP. The CDR3 DNA sequence: TGTGCTAGTGTTTTGGTAGGGAGAGAGACCCAGTACTTC. It yields the protein CASVLVGRETQYF.

This chain uses TRBV6-5 with TRBJ2-5; TRBD2 aligns across 14 bases. The CDR3 totals 14 residues. Germline CDR1 MNHEY, CDR2 SVGAGI. The V and J ends lost 7 bases and 5 bases, in that order; junction bases with no gene match: 3. CDR3 amino acids: CASMTSGGAETQYF. CDR3 nucleotides: TGTGCCAGCATGACTAGCGGGGGGGCTGAGACCCAGTACTTC.

The V gene is TRBV12-3 or TRBV12-4, the J gene TRBJ2-4; TRBD1 is a possible D gene (5 bases). Trimming left V 1 base short and J 2 bases short, with 12 bases between. This CDR3 spans 16 amino acids. CDR3 residues: CASSLELYRPKNIQYF. The CDR3 coding sequence is TGTGCCAGCAGTTTAGAACTATACAGGCCCAAAAACATTCAGTACTTC.

The V call is TRBV20-1, the J call TRBJ2-1; maybe TRBD2 (5 bases). V lost 4 bases and J 12 bases, leaving 13 bases between the germline ends. The CDR3 consists of 11 residues. Germline V lookup: CDR1 DFQATT, CDR2 SNEGSKA (reference sequence). CDR3 DNA sequence: TGCAGTGCTAACGTGAGGGATAGGCAGTTCTTC. This sequence encodes CSANVRDRQFF.

This chain joins TRBV12-5 and TRBJ1-2; D remains ambiguous. V was shortened by 3 bases and J by 5 bases, with 7 bases between the two germline ends. This CDR3 is built from 12 residues. From germline, CDR1 is LGHNT and CDR2 FRNRAP. CDR3 protein: CASGFLGYGYTF. The CDR3, as DNA: TGTGCTAGTGGTTTTTTAGGGTATGGCTACACCTTC.

V gene TRBV5-1 combines with J gene TRBJ1-6; D not resolved. The germline V gene encodes CDR1 SGHRS and CDR2 YFSETQ. The CDR3 contains 14 residues. Trimming pared 7 bases from V and 8 bases from J, leaving 16 bases between. CDR3 nucleotides: TGCGCCAGCGCGTTATTGGGCCCTGATTCACCCCTCCACTTT. Translation: CASALLGPDSPLHF.

The V and J genes are TRBV9 and TRBJ2-1, with D possibly TRBD1 on 5 matching bases. V shed 3 bases and J shed 0 bases, with 13 bases lying between them. CDR3 length: 16 amino acids. Germline assignment: CDR1 SGDLS and CDR2 YYNGEE. CDR3 nucleotides: TGTGCCAGCAGCGCCAGGGTTTCGGTCTCCTACAATGAGCAGTTCTTC. Protein product: CASSARVSVSYNEQFF.

This chain links TRBV15 with TRBJ2-1, with D perhaps TRBD2 (5 bases). Trimming cost V 7 bases and J 4 bases, with 14 bases left between them. CDR1 and CDR2 (germline): LNHNV, YYDKDF (reference sequence). There are 14 residues in the CDR3. DNA of the CDR3: TGTGCCACCAATCCCCGGGATGGATACAATGAGCAGTTCTTC. Translated: CATNPRDGYNEQFF.

This chain joins TRBV7-6 and TRBJ2-3; D is uncertain. Germline V gene lookup returns CDR1 SGHVS and CDR2 FNYEAQ. The CDR3 contains 12 residues. V was trimmed by 5 bases and J by 4 bases, leaving 7 bases between them. The DNA of the CDR3 is TGTGCCAGCAGCGATCGTTCAGATACGCAGTATTTT. This codes for CASSDRSDTQYF.

This clonotype was seen a single time. J is TRBJ2-1 and V is TRBV24-1; TRBD2 matches at 9 bases. CDR1 is KGHDR and CDR2 is SFDVKD in the germline V gene. J lost 10 bases, V lost 7 bases, and 7 bases had no gene match. CDR3 length equals 13 residues. CDR3 loop: CATRREGHGEQFF. The CDR3 DNA sequence: TGTGCCACCAGGCGGGAGGGACACGGGGAGCAGTTCTTC.

The chain couples TRBV1 to TRBJ2-3. TRBV1 is flagged as a pseudogene. CDR3 length: 15 amino acids. The CDR3: CTSSRKVLAPDTQYF. Written as DNA, the CDR3 is TGCACCAGCAGCCGAAAAGTGTTAGCACCAGATACGCAGTATTTT.

The J gene is TRBJ2-2, the V gene TRBV19; D gene uncertain. Germline-derived CDR1 and CDR2 are LNHDA and SQIVND (reference sequence). V lost 0 bases to trimming and J lost 4 bases, with 12 bases between them. The CDR3 spans 16 residues. Here the CDR3 reads CASSIDVARRTGELFF. The CDR3 DNA reads as TGTGCCAGTAGTATAGATGTGGCTAGGCGCACCGGGGAGCTGTTTTTT.

This clonotype turned up a few times. The rearrangement links TRBV5-4 to TRBJ1-4, with D uncertain. Trimming removed 0 bases at V and 0 bases at J, with 6 bases between. The germline V gene encodes CDR1 SGHNT and CDR2 YYREEE (reference sequence). This CDR3 contains 15 residues. CDR3: CASSLDITTNEKLFF. In nucleotides, the CDR3 is TGTGCCAGCAGCTTGGACATCACAACTAATGAAAAACTGTTTTTT.

V usage is TRBV20-1 and J usage is TRBJ2-5; no definite D call. V dropped 4 bases and J dropped 5 bases, with 11 bases sitting between them. The CDR3 is 12 amino acids. Germline lookup yields CDR1 DFQATT and CDR2 SNEGSKA (reference sequence). CDR3 DNA sequence: TGCAGTGCTATTGGCTTCTTGGAGACCCAGTACTTC. Translated: CSAIGFLETQYF.

The V call is TRBV15, the J call TRBJ2-7, with D possibly matching TRBD2 (6 bases). CDR3 length: 13 residues. Germline V gene lookup returns CDR1 LNHNV and CDR2 YYDKDF (reference sequence). V was cut by 0 bases and J by 4 bases, with 7 bases left in between. The CDR3 sequence: CATSRDGGYEQYF. In nucleotides, the CDR3 is TGTGCCACCAGCAGAGATGGGGGGTACGAGCAGTACTTC.

The chain uses TRBV30 and TRBJ2-3, with D perhaps matching TRBD1 (5 bases). There are 12 residues in the CDR3. The germline gives CDR1 GTSNPN, CDR2 SVGIG (reference sequence). The V and J ends lost 7 bases and 3 bases respectively, with 11 bases between them. CDR3 sequence (DNA): TGTGCCTCTGGACAAGGAACAGATACGCAGTATTTT. It codes for CASGQGTDTQYF.